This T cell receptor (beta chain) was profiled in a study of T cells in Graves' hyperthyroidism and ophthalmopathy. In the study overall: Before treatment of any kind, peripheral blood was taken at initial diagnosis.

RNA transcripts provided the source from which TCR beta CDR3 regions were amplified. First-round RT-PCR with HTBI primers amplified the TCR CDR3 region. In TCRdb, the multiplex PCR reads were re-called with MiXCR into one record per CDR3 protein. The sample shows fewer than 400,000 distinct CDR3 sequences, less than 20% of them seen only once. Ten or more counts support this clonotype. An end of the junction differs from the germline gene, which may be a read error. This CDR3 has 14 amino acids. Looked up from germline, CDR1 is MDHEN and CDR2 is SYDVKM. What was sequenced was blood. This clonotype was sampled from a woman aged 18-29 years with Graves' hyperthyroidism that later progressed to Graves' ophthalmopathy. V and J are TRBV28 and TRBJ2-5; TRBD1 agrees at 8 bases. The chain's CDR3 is CASSPDRARESQYF. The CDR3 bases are TGTGCCAGCAGCCCGGACAGGGCCCGAGAGAGCCAGTACTTC.